Each of the 26 T cell receptor beta chains below was sequenced from the same sample in a study of blood T cell repertoires in COVID-19. Using immunoSEQ multiplex PCR, the repertoire was profiled, and TCRdb retains in-frame clones only, with some absent. The sample includes tens of thousands of clones, 85% to 90% seen only once; the top ten take just under 8.5%. The source material was peripheral blood. These receptors all come from a human donor with active COVID-19. The donor label of this sample is uncertain.

The V call is TRBV7-9, the J call TRBJ2-7, with D perhaps matching TRBD2 (6 bases). The germline gives CDR1 SEHNR, CDR2 FQNEAQ (reference sequence). V dropped 5 bases and J dropped 6 bases, with 17 bases sitting between them. The CDR3 sequence is 14 residues long. This CDR3 reads CASSRPAGKSEQYF. CDR3 nucleotides: TGTGCCAGCAGCCGCCCGGCGGGGAAATCCGAGCAGTACTTC.

The chain links TRBV5-8 to TRBJ1-2; 9 bases fit TRBD1. CDR1 and CDR2 (germline): SGHTS, YDEGEE. Trimming took 2 bases from V and 4 from J; bases not matched to a gene: 9. The CDR3 covers 16 residues. The CDR3 nucleotides read TGTGCCAGCAGCTTACAGGGGGCTTACAGTCGCTATGGCTACACCTTC. Protein sequence: CASSLQGAYSRYGYTF.

In this sample, this clone turned up once. The chain joins TRBV6-1 to TRBJ2-1, with 12 nucleotides matching TRBD2. V lost 4 bases, J lost 4 bases, and 5 bases stayed unmatched. CDR1 and CDR2 (germline): MNHNS, SASEGT. The CDR3 runs to 16 residues. DNA of the CDR3: TGTGCCAGCAGTGCCCTAGCGGGAGGGTATTACAATGAGCAGTTCTTC. Translating gives CASSALAGGYYNEQFF.

This clone was observed a single time. The chain links TRBV7-3 to TRBJ2-2; 11 bases agree with TRBD2. Germline assignment: CDR1 SGHTA and CDR2 FQGTGA. CDR3 size: 14 residues. V was clipped by 6 bases and J by 5 bases; unmatched bases: 2. CDR3 in DNA: TGTGCCAGCAGACTAGCGGGAGTTACCGGGGAGCTGTTTTTT. Residues: CASRLAGVTGELFF.

The chain recombines TRBV6-5 with TRBJ2-3; weak D call: TRBD2 (5 bases). The CDR3 has 13 amino acids. Between the trimmed V and J ends, which lost 5 bases and 4 bases, there was a span of 10 bases. Germline-derived CDR1 and CDR2 are MNHEY and SVGAGI. CDR3 amino acids: CASSRGSADTQYF. CDR3 sequence (DNA): TGTGCCAGCAGTCGTGGGAGCGCAGATACGCAGTATTTT.

The chain carries TRBV5-1 and TRBJ2-7, with D possibly matching TRBD1 (5 bases). The germline gives CDR1 SGHRS, CDR2 YFSETQ. CDR3 size: 16 residues. V lost 0 bases and J 0 bases, leaving 13 bases between the germline ends. CDR3 in DNA: TGCGCCAGCAGCTTGGCCCAAGGGGTGAACTCCTACGAGCAGTACTTC. Translation gives CASSLAQGVNSYEQYF.

The genes are TRBV19 and TRBJ1-4, with 8 nucleotides matching TRBD1. Germline V gene sequence: CDR1 LNHDA, CDR2 SQIVND (reference sequence). The CDR3 length is 15 residues. V gave up 5 bases and J gave up 3 bases; unmatched junction bases: 5. The chain's CDR3 is CASSGKTGANEKLFF. The CDR3 nucleotides read TGTGCCAGTAGTGGTAAGACAGGGGCTAATGAAAAACTGTTTTTT. Using reference TRBV19 and TRBJ1-4 for the parts outside the CDR3, the full variable domain is DGGITQSPKYLFRKEGQNVTLSCEQNLNHDAMYWYRQDPGQGLRLIYYSQIVNDFQKGDIAEGYSVSREKKESFPLTVTSAQKNPTAFYLCASSGKTGANEKLFFGSGTQLSVL.

The gene calls are TRBV28 and TRBJ2-3; 11 nucleotides align to TRBD1. Germline V CDR1 and CDR2: MDHEN, SYDVKM. This CDR3 has 16 amino acids. V gave up 2 bases and J gave up 5 bases; unmatched junction bases: 6. CDR3 protein: CASSLTTGTGGDTQYF. In DNA, the CDR3 is TGTGCCAGCAGTTTAACTACCGGGACAGGGGGAGATACGCAGTATTTT.

This clone was detected a few times. This chain joins TRBV9 and TRBJ2-1; D is possibly TRBD2 (7 bases). Germline-derived CDR1 and CDR2 are SGDLS and YYNGEE. The V end was cut by 4 bases, the J end by 9 bases, with 20 bases between. This CDR3 is 15 amino acids long. In DNA, the CDR3 is TGTGCCAGCAGCCTAGCGGACAGCGGGACCACTGAGCAGTTCTTC. This codes for CASSLADSGTTEQFF. Complete variable domain (other parts from reference TRBV9 and TRBJ2-1): DSGVTQTPKHLITATGQRVTLRCSPRSGDLSVYWYQQSLDQGLQFLIQYYNGEERAKGNILERFSAQQFPDLHSELNLSSLELGDSALYFCASSLADSGTTEQFFGPGTRLTVL.

The genes are TRBV6-5 and TRBJ2-1, with 7 bases matching TRBD2. The CDR3 has 14 amino acids. Trimming cost V 6 bases and J 10 bases; bases outside gene matches: 12. Germline values: CDR1 MNHEY, CDR2 SVGAGI. CDR3 DNA: TGTGCCAGCAGCGCTAGCGGTTCCTCCGGGGAGCAGTTCTTC. This translates into CASSASGSSGEQFF.

The gene calls are TRBV5-8 and TRBJ2-7, with 12 bases aligning to TRBD2. The germline V gene encodes CDR1 SGHTS and CDR2 YDEGEE. V dropped 2 bases and J dropped 7; count of bases not matched to a gene: 13. CDR3 length equals 17 residues. The CDR3 loop is CASSLLLAGGKVGEQYF. DNA for the CDR3: TGTGCCAGCAGCTTACTACTAGCGGGGGGAAAAGTTGGGGAGCAGTACTTC.

With respect to this clone: The junction and the germline gene differ at one end; a read error may be behind it. The chain joins TRBV7-9 to TRBJ1-5; D unresolved. The CDR3 length is 16 residues. Germline V gene data show CDR1 as SEHNR and CDR2 as FQNEAQ (reference sequence). CDR3 nucleotide sequence: TGTGTCAGCAGCCCTAGGGCGACGGGGAATGGGCAGCCCCAGCATTTT. This translates into CVSSPRATGNGQPQHF.

The chain links TRBV30 to TRBJ2-1; 9 nucleotides line up with TRBD2. Germline CDR1 GTSNPN, CDR2 SVGIG (reference sequence). This CDR3 comprises 14 residues. With V trimmed by 2 bases and J by 4 bases, 3 bases remained unmatched. Written as DNA, the CDR3 is TGTGCCTGGAGTAGACTAGCGGTATACAATGAGCAGTTCTTC. The encoded protein is CAWSRLAVYNEQFF.

The chain combines TRBV7-3 with TRBJ1-2; 8 nucleotides match TRBD1. The V segment lost 5 bases and the J segment 3 bases; nucleotides outside the gene matches: 5. The length of the CDR3 is 14 residues. Germline lookup yields CDR1 SGHTA and CDR2 FQGTGA. The CDR3 loop reads CASSIAGQDYGYTF. The CDR3 nucleotides are TGTGCCAGCAGCATCGCGGGACAGGACTATGGCTACACCTTC.

This chain joins TRBV28 and TRBJ1-4; D unclear. CDR3 length equals 12 residues. Trimming cost V 10 bases and J 2 bases, with 8 bases left between them. Germline V gene sequence: CDR1 MDHEN, CDR2 SYDVKM. The DNA for the CDR3 is TGTGCCACCACAGTTACTAATGAAAAACTGTTTTTT. Protein product: CATTVTNEKLFF.

This clone was observed once. The V gene is TRBV2, the J gene TRBJ2-7; 7 nucleotides line up with TRBD1. J lost 5 bases, V lost 6 bases, and 19 bases had no gene match. The CDR3 extends over 17 amino acids. The germline V gene has CDR1 SNHLY and CDR2 FYNNEI. The CDR3 nucleotides are TGTGCCAGCAGCGACGACACCTCGACAGGGTATTTCGACGAGCAGTACTTC. Translation gives CASSDDTSTGYFDEQYF.

The chain is built from TRBV29-1 and TRBJ2-7; 10 nucleotides agree with TRBD1. V gave up 2 bases and J gave up 6 bases; unmatched junction bases: 4. Germline CDR1 and CDR2: SQVTM and ANQGSEA. The CDR3 runs to 13 residues. In DNA, the CDR3 is TGCAGCGTTGAATGGGACAGGGGATTCGAGCAGTACTTC. Translated, it gives CSVEWDRGFEQYF.

The chain recombines TRBV3-1 (or the pseudogene TRBV3-2) with TRBJ2-2; 10 nucleotides agree with TRBD1. V was clipped by 1 base and J by 8 bases; unmatched bases: 13. The germline gives CDR1 LGHDT, CDR2 YNNKEL (reference sequence). CDR3 length: 18 residues. CDR3 in DNA: TGTGCCAGCAGCCAAGGGGACAGGGGTCCACTAGGAGCTGGGGAGCTGTTTTTT. This translates into CASSQGDRGPLGAGELFF.

The genes are TRBV7-9 and TRBJ2-1; D perhaps matches TRBD2 (6 bases). CDR3 size: 13 residues. V gave up 6 bases and J gave up 6 bases, with 12 bases separating them. The germline gives CDR1 SEHNR, CDR2 FQNEAQ (reference sequence). The CDR3 loop is CASRDGGGNEQFF. In DNA, the CDR3 is TGTGCCAGCAGGGACGGGGGTGGCAATGAGCAGTTCTTC.

The chain links TRBV13 to TRBJ2-7; D is perhaps TRBD1 (6 bases). Trimming cost V 11 bases and J 2 bases, with 19 bases left between them. Germline CDR1 and CDR2: PRHDT and FYEKMQ (reference sequence). The CDR3 loop spans 14 amino acids. The CDR3 DNA reads TGTGCCTCGGGAAAGGCAGGGGTAACCTACGAGCAGTACTTC. Protein sequence: CASGKAGVTYEQYF.

This clone was found once. This chain connects TRBV3-1 (or the pseudogene TRBV3-2) to TRBJ2-7, with TRBD2 identical over 9 bases. The CDR3 runs 17 residues. Germline V lookup: CDR1 LGHDT, CDR2 YNNKEL (reference sequence). V lost 2 bases and J lost 4; bases outside the gene matches: 12. The CDR3 DNA reads as TGTGCCAGCAGCCAATACGCCCGGGGACTAGCCAATTACGAGCAGTACTTC. Protein product: CASSQYARGLANYEQYF.

The J gene is TRBJ1-3, the V gene TRBV5-6; D call uncertain. CDR3 length: 16 residues. Germline loops: CDR1 SGHDT, CDR2 YYEEEE. Trimming took off 4 bases at V and 8 bases at J, with 22 bases between the two ends. The DNA for the CDR3 is TGTGCCAGCAGCCTTCTTAGCCTCCTTCAATATGACACCATATATTTT. Encoded protein: CASSLLSLLQYDTIYF. The entire variable domain, with the rest obtained from reference TRBV5-6 and TRBJ1-3, is as follows: DAGVTQSPTHLIKTRGQQVTLRCSPKSGHDTVSWYQQALGQGPQFIFQYYEEEERQRGNFPDRFSGHQFPNYSSELNVNALLLGDSALYLCASSLLSLLQYDTIYFGEGSWLTVV.

The chain carries TRBV9 and TRBJ2-1, with 7 positions matching TRBD2. This CDR3 spans 15 amino acids. Trimming cost V 4 bases and J 10 bases; bases outside gene matches: 14. Germline loops: CDR1 SGDLS, CDR2 YYNGEE. The CDR3 nucleotides read TGTGCCAGCAGCCCATCTGGGGGAGGGCCTCGGGAGCAGTTCTTC. This gives the protein CASSPSGGGPREQFF.

The rearrangement links TRBV5-1 to TRBJ2-1, with TRBD2 matching over 10 bases. The V gene end was trimmed by 2 bases and the J gene end by 6 bases; junction bases not matched to a gene: 14. CDR3 length: 18 residues. CDR1 and CDR2 (germline): SGHRS, YFSETQ. The CDR3 DNA reads as TGCGCCAGCAGCTTCCAGGAGACTAGCGGGCCAGGGGGCAATGAGCAGTTCTTC. It specifies CASSFQETSGPGGNEQFF.

The gene calls are TRBV5-5 and TRBJ2-3; possible D gene TRBD1, 6 bases. The germline V and J ends were trimmed by 1 base and 2 bases, with 11 bases remaining between them. CDR3 length: 15 amino acids. Germline V gene lookup returns CDR1 SGHKS and CDR2 YYEKEE (reference sequence). For the CDR3, the DNA is TGTGCCAGCAGCTTGAAAACAGGGAACACAGATACGCAGTATTTT. It specifies CASSLKTGNTDTQYF.

This clone came up a few times. The chain employs TRBV30 and TRBJ1-5; tentatively, D is TRBD1 (5 bases). The germline V gene has CDR1 GTSNPN and CDR2 SVGIG (reference sequence). The CDR3 is 16 residues long. Between the trimmed V and J ends, which lost 0 bases and 0 bases, there was a span of 12 bases. In DNA, the CDR3 is TGTGCCTGGAGTGTACGTGGGGGGGTTAGCAATCAGCCCCAGCATTTT. Residues: CAWSVRGGVSNQPQHF.